This passage covers 14 T cell receptor beta chains from one sample sequenced in a study of CD8 T cells in ankylosing spondylitis. A single record per CDR3 protein comes from TCRdb applying MiXCR to the 5' RACE reads. The sample has some 200,000 distinct CDR3 sequences; 10% to 15% are singletons. The sample comprised blood, either unsorted or a sorted T cell fraction (not recorded which). These receptors originate from a male donor with ankylosing spondylitis or in good health (not recorded which).

This clonotype has ten or more counts. The chain uses TRBV4-1 and TRBJ2-1, with 9 bases identical to TRBD1. There are 13 residues in the CDR3. From germline, CDR1 is MGHRA and CDR2 YSYEKL. Trimming took 4 bases from V and 7 from J; bases not matched to a gene: 2. CDR3: CASSPTGGNEQFF. The DNA of the CDR3 is TGCGCCAGCAGCCCGACAGGGGGGAATGAGCAGTTCTTC.

The V gene is TRBV10-3, the J gene TRBJ2-5, with D maybe TRBD2 (6 bases). CDR1 and CDR2 (germline): ENHRY, SYGVKD. The CDR3 is made up of 15 amino acids. V was shortened by 1 base and J by 5 bases, with 14 bases between the two germline ends. CDR3 loop: CAISEWEVRLETQYF. The DNA for the CDR3 is TGTGCCATCAGTGAGTGGGAGGTCAGATTGGAGACCCAGTACTTC.

This chain connects TRBV10-3 to TRBJ2-7; weak D call: TRBD2 (5 bases). The V end lost 8 bases, the J end lost 4 bases, and 9 bases lay between the germline ends. Per germline, CDR1 ENHRY and CDR2 SYGVKD. This CDR3 spans 11 amino acids. The CDR3 reads CAIGEPYEQYF. The CDR3 DNA reads TGTGCCATCGGGGAGCCTTACGAGCAGTACTTC.

This clonotype was counted a few times. This sequence joins TRBV20-1 and TRBJ2-1, with TRBD2 matching over 11 bases. Germline trimming cut 5 bases from V and 2 bases from J; bases unmatched to any gene: 8. This CDR3 is 16 amino acids long. Germline CDR1 reads DFQATT; CDR2 reads SNEGSKA (reference sequence). The CDR3 bases are TGCAGTGCTCCTCTAGCGGGAGGCCTTCCCTACAATGAGCAGTTCTTC. It yields the protein CSAPLAGGLPYNEQFF.

The gene calls are TRBV6-6 and TRBJ2-2; perhaps D is TRBD1 or TRBD2 (5 bases each). The CDR3 length is 13 residues. The V gene lost 5 bases and the J gene lost 4 bases, with 8 bases spanning the gap. Germline V gene sequence: CDR1 MNHNY, CDR2 SVGAGI (reference sequence). CDR3 sequence reads: CASSGGGTGELFF. In DNA form, the CDR3 reads TGTGCCAGCAGTGGTGGGGGCACCGGGGAGCTGTTTTTT.

This clonotype was seen ten or more times. CDR3 in DNA: TGTGCCAGCAGTTCGGGGACTAGTGGACTCTTTGAGCAGTTCTTC. Its protein product is CASSSGTSGLFEQFF. The chain employs TRBV6-2 or TRBV6-3 and TRBJ2-1; 8 bases are a match to TRBD2. V trimming: 4 bases; J trimming: 9 bases; junction bases outside the gene matches: 11. This CDR3 comprises 15 residues. Germline loops: CDR1 MNHEY, CDR2 SVGEGT.

This clonotype was detected a few times. This chain uses TRBV5-1 with TRBJ2-1, with 10 bases that match TRBD2. V was clipped by 1 base and J by 7 bases; unmatched bases: 11. Germline CDR1 SGHRS, CDR2 YFSETQ. The CDR3 contains 17 residues. The CDR3 DNA reads TGCGCCAGCAGCTTGTGGGCTAGCGGGGGTTTCAAGAATGAGCAGTTCTTC. Its translation: CASSLWASGGFKNEQFF.

This clonotype was observed at least ten times. This chain joins TRBV5-1 and TRBJ2-1; 9 bases agree with TRBD2. There are 18 residues in the CDR3. V was clipped by 4 bases and J by 3 bases; unmatched bases: 14. The germline V gene has CDR1 SGHRS and CDR2 YFSETQ. The CDR3: CASSIHERSGSIYNEQFF. The DNA for the CDR3 is TGCGCCAGCAGCATCCACGAACGTAGCGGGAGCATCTACAATGAGCAGTTCTTC.

This clonotype has just a few counts. The chain couples TRBV27 to TRBJ2-7, with 9 bases identical to TRBD1. In germline, CDR1 is MNHEY, CDR2 SMNVEV (reference sequence). Trimming at V came to 3 bases and at J to 5 bases, leaving 11 bases not matched to a gene. The CDR3 runs to 16 residues. The CDR3 loop reads CASSFLGQGYINEQYF. The CDR3 DNA sequence: TGTGCCAGCAGTTTTTTGGGACAGGGCTATATCAACGAGCAGTACTTC.

The gene calls are TRBV11-2 and TRBJ2-1; D call uncertain. V was pared by 5 bases and J by 4 bases, with 6 bases between. The CDR3 length is 12 residues. The V gene's germline CDR1 is SGHAT and CDR2 FQNNGV. The CDR3: CASSPDYNEQFF. The DNA of the CDR3 is TGTGCCAGCAGCCCCGATTACAATGAGCAGTTCTTC.

This clonotype has only a few counts. The chain links TRBV2 to TRBJ2-5; D is undetermined. Looked up from germline, CDR1 is SNHLY and CDR2 is FYNNEI. The ends were cut back, 7 bases at V and 5 bases at J, with 5 bases in the middle. The CDR3 contains 10 residues. The CDR3 DNA follows: TGTGCCAGCATGGGGGAGACCCAGTACTTC. Translated, it gives CASMGETQYF.

This clonotype was seen many times. The rearrangement uses TRBV29-1 and TRBJ2-3; TRBD1 agrees at 7 bases. The J segment lost 2 bases and the V segment lost 6 bases, leaving 8 bases of the junction unmatched. Germline V lookup: CDR1 SQVTM, CDR2 ANQGSEA. CDR3 length equals 14 residues. CDR3 loop: CSVMGQINTDTQYF. The CDR3 bases are TGCAGCGTCATGGGACAGATTAACACAGATACGCAGTATTTT.

The V call is TRBV12-3 or TRBV12-4, the J call TRBJ1-2; the D is unclear. V was pared by 6 bases and J by 3 bases, with 11 bases between. The CDR3 has 13 residues. The CDR3 region is CASRSRTDYGYTF. The CDR3 nucleotides are TGTGCCAGCAGGTCCCGTACCGACTATGGCTACACCTTC.

V and J are TRBV3-1 and TRBJ2-3, with 7 bases aligning to TRBD2. CDR1 LGHDT and CDR2 YNNKEL come from the germline V gene (reference sequence). The junction had 10 bases not matched to a gene; V was cut back by 0 bases and J by 4 bases. The CDR3 totals 17 residues. The CDR3 DNA reads as TGTGCCAGCAGCCAAGAGGCGGGAGCGCGTCGGTCAGATACGCAGTATTTT. Translating it yields CASSQEAGARRSDTQYF.